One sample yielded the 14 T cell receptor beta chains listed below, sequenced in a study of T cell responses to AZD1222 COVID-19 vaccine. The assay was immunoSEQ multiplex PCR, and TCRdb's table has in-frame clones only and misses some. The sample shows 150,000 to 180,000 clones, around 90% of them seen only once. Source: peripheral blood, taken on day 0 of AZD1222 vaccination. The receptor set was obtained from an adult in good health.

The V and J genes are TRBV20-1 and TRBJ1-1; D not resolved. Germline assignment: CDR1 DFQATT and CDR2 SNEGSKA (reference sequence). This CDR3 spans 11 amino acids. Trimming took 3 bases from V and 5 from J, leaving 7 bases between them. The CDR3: CSARAGTEAFF. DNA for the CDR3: TGCAGTGCTAGGGCCGGGACTGAAGCTTTCTTT.

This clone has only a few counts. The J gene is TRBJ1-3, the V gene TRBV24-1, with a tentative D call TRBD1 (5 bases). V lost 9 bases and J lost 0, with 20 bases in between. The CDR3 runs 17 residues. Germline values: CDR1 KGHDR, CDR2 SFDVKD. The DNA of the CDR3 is TGTGCCACCCGGGGTGGGAGCAAGGGGCACTCTGGAAACACCATATATTTT. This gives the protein CATRGGSKGHSGNTIYF.

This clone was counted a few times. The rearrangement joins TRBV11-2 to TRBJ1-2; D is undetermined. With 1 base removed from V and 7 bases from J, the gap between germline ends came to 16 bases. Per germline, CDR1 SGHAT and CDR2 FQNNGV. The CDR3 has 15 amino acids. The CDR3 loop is CASSLGAGKLGGYTF. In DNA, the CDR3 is TGTGCCAGCAGCTTAGGTGCCGGGAAGCTCGGTGGCTACACCTTC.

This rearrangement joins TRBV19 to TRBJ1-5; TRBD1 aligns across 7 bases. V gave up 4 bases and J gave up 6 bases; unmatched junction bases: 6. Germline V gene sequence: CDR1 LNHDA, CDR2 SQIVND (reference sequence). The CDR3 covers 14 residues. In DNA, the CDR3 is TGTGCCAGTAGTACCCGACAGGGCCCTCAGCCCCAGCATTTT. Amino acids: CASSTRQGPQPQHF.

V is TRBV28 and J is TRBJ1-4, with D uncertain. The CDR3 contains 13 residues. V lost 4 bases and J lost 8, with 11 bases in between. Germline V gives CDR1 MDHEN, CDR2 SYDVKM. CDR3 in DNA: TGTGCCAGCAGTTCAGATATGACCGAAAAACTGTTTTTT. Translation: CASSSDMTEKLFF.

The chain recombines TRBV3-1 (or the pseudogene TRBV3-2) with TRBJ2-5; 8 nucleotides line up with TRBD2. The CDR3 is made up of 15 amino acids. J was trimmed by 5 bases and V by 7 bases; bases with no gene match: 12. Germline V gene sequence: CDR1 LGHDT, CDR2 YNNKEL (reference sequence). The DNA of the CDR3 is TGTGCCAGCACCACAGCTGGCGGGGGGCGGGAGACCCAGTACTTC. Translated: CASTTAGGGRETQYF.

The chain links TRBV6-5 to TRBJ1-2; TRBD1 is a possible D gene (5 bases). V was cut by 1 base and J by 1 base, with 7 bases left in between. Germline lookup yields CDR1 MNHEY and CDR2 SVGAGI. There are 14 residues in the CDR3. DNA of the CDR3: TGTGCCAGCAGTTACTTGCAGGGTAACTATGGCTACACCTTC. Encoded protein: CASSYLQGNYGYTF.

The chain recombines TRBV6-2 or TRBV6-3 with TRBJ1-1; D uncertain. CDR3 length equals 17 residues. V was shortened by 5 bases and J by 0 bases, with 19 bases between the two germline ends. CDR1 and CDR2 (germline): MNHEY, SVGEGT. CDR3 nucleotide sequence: TGTGCCAGCAGTAAGGGTGAAGGTTTTTCTATGAACACTGAAGCTTTCTTT. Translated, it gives CASSKGEGFSMNTEAFF.

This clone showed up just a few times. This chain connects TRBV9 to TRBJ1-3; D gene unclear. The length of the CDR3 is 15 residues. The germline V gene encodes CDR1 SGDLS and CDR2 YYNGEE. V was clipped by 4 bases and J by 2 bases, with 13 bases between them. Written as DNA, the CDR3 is TGTGCCAGCAGCAGGGATCCGGGCACTGGAAACACCATATATTTT. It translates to CASSRDPGTGNTIYF.

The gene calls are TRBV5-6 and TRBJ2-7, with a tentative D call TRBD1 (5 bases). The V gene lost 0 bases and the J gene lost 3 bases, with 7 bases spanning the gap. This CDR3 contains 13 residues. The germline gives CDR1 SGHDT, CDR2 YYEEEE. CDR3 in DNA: TGTGCCAGCAGCTTGGGACAGAACTACGAGCAGTACTTC. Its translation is CASSLGQNYEQYF.

The CDR3 DNA reads TGTGCCAGCAGTCATAGGGGGTATGGCTACACCTTC. It encodes CASSHRGYGYTF. The chain has TRBV3-1 (or the pseudogene TRBV3-2) and TRBJ1-2; TRBD1 is a possible D gene (6 bases). The V gene's germline CDR1 is LGHDT and CDR2 YNNKEL (reference sequence). V was shortened by 6 bases and J by 5 bases, with 10 bases between the two germline ends. This CDR3 region has 12 residues.

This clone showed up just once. The CDR3 DNA reads TGCAGCGCCTCCGGGACAGCCACAGATACGCAGTATTTT. This encodes CSASGTATDTQYF. The chain combines TRBV29-1 with TRBJ2-3, with 7 bases matching TRBD1. The CDR3 length is 13 residues. Trimming at V came to 7 bases and at J to 2 bases, leaving 6 bases not matched to a gene. In germline, CDR1 is SQVTM, CDR2 ANQGSEA.

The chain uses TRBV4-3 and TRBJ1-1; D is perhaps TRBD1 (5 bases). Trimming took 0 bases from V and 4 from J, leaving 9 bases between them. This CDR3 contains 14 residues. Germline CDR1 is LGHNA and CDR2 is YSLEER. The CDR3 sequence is CASSQDGGSTEAFF. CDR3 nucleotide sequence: TGCGCCAGCAGCCAAGATGGGGGTTCCACTGAAGCTTTCTTT.

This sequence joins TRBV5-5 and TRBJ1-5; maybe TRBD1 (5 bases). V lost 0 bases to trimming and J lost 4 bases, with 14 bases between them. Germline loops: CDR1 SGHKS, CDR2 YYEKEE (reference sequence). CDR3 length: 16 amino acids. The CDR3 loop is CASSLGLAGLNQPQHF. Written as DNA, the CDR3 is TGTGCCAGCAGCTTGGGGTTGGCAGGGCTGAATCAGCCCCAGCATTTT.